Below, one T cell receptor beta chain is given with its context. V was shortened by 6 bases and J by 0 bases, with 15 bases between the two germline ends. This CDR3 has 16 residues. The germline CDR1 and CDR2 sequences are MNHEY and SMNVEV (reference sequence). This sample was included in a study of T cell changes during pregnancy in multiple sclerosis. TCRdb's table, derived via immunoSEQ multiplex PCR, lists solely in-frame clones and lacks some. The table lists around 60,000 clones, 85% to 95% of them singletons, with 3% to 3.5% in the top ten. The chain recombines TRBV27 with TRBJ1-5; D not certain. This specimen consisted of CD8+ T cells from peripheral blood mononuclear cells, obtained in the third trimester of pregnancy. The sequence came from a female donor with multiple sclerosis, enrolled in a pregnancy study. In DNA form, the CDR3 reads TGTGCCAGCAGACCCCTGGAGGTTTATAGCAATCAGCCCCAGCATTTT. Translation gives CASRPLEVYSNQPQHF.